The 19 T cell receptor beta chains below come from one sample, sequenced in a study of CD8 T cells in Susac syndrome. An input of roughly 0.5 to 1 ug of RNA was subjected to reverse transcription using random hexamers. Each CDR3 protein is one row after TCRdb ran MiXCR on the immunoSEQ multiplex PCR reads. This sample has about 130,000 distinct CDR3 sequences, with around 96% found just once. The source material was CD4+ T cells from PBMCs. These TCRs come from a human donor in good health.

CDR3 nucleotide sequence: TGTGCCAGCAGCACCCAACCGGGACAGGGGCCAGAGACCCAGTACTTC. It is translated as CASSTQPGQGPETQYF. The chain links TRBV9 to TRBJ2-5; 10 nucleotides agree with TRBD1. This CDR3 region has 16 residues. Per germline, CDR1 SGDLS and CDR2 YYNGEE. The ends lost 4 bases at V and 4 bases at J; junction bases unmatched: 10.

The genes are TRBV29-1 and TRBJ2-5; D may be TRBD2 (6 bases). This CDR3 region has 13 residues. V was trimmed by 0 bases and J by 2 bases, leaving 7 bases between them. Germline V gene sequence: CDR1 SQVTM, CDR2 ANQGSEA. CDR3 sequence (DNA): TGCAGCGTTGAAGATGGGGGGCAAGAGACCCAGTACTTC. This sequence encodes CSVEDGGQETQYF.

The V and J genes are TRBV20-1 and TRBJ2-1; 8 bases agree with TRBD2. CDR1 and CDR2 (germline): DFQATT, SNEGSKA (reference sequence). J lost 3 bases, V lost 0 bases, and 10 bases had no gene match. The CDR3 runs to 17 residues. This CDR3 is CSARDRLARSFYNEQFF. CDR3 DNA: TGCAGTGCTAGAGACCGACTAGCGAGAAGCTTCTACAATGAGCAGTTCTTC.

Worth noting for this clonotype: A read error may account for a junction end that differs from germline. This chain connects TRBV7-7 to TRBJ2-5, with TRBD2 identical over 8 bases. This CDR3 is built from 14 residues. Germline CDR1 SSHAT, CDR2 FNYEAQ (reference sequence). The CDR3 is CASSRGLGGETQYF. The CDR3 region has the DNA TGTGCTAGCAGCCGGGGACTAGGGGGAGAGACCCAGTACTTC.

This chain links TRBV6-1 with TRBJ1-1; 7 bases match TRBD1. Germline values: CDR1 MNHNS, CDR2 SASEGT. The ends lost 6 bases at V and 1 base at J; junction bases unmatched: 2. The CDR3 loop spans 13 amino acids. Written as DNA, the CDR3 is TGTGCCAGCAGCGGGACAGCGAACACTGAAGCTTTCTTT. Its translation is CASSGTANTEAFF.

This clonotype appeared once. The chain uses TRBV15 and TRBJ1-1; D remains unclear. Trimming pared 4 bases from V and 4 bases from J, leaving 16 bases between. The CDR3 totals 15 residues. Per the germline V gene, CDR1 is LNHNV and CDR2 is YYDKDF (reference sequence). This chain's CDR3 is CATSTRTARGTEAFF. The CDR3 DNA reads TGTGCCACCAGCACCAGGACGGCCCGGGGCACTGAAGCTTTCTTT.

The gene calls are TRBV27 and TRBJ1-1; D is unclear. CDR3 size: 15 residues. Trimming removed 5 bases from V and 6 bases from J, with 19 bases in between. Germline CDR1 MNHEY, CDR2 SMNVEV (reference sequence). In nucleotides, the CDR3 is TGTGCCAGCAGTCGCCTAGGGTTTATCGAACCTGAAGCTTTCTTT. This gives the protein CASSRLGFIEPEAFF.

The V and J genes are TRBV7-8 and TRBJ2-2; 8 bases fit TRBD2. Trimming removed 5 bases from V and 9 bases from J; junction bases left unmatched: 5. This CDR3 contains 13 residues. Germline values: CDR1 SGHVS, CDR2 FQNEAQ. CDR3 protein: CASSREGDRELFF. CDR3 coding DNA: TGTGCCAGCAGCCGGGAGGGGGACAGGGAGCTGTTTTTT.

This chain links TRBV5-1 with TRBJ2-3, with 14 bases identical to TRBD2. V was clipped by 0 bases and J by 2 bases; unmatched bases: 8. Looked up from germline, CDR1 is SGHRS and CDR2 is YFSETQ. This CDR3 has 19 amino acids. The CDR3 is CASSLESGLAGGHTDTQYF. DNA for the CDR3: TGCGCCAGCAGCTTGGAATCCGGACTAGCGGGAGGCCACACAGATACGCAGTATTTT.

CDR3 DNA: TGCACCAGCAGCTCGTGGGGGCGCGTCCCACTACAGTCAATCGATGAGCAGTTCTTC. Protein: CTSSSWGRVPLQSIDEQFF. The chain carries TRBV1 and TRBJ2-1; the D segment call TRBD1 is taken from the table without a DNA check. TRBV1 has pseudogene status. This CDR3 comprises 19 residues.

This sequence joins TRBV6-5 and TRBJ2-3, with 13 bases lining up with TRBD2. CDR3 length equals 15 residues. Germline V lookup: CDR1 MNHEY, CDR2 SVGAGI. V lost 6 bases and J lost 6; bases outside the gene matches: 6. The chain's CDR3 is CASSWTSGRPDTQYF. As DNA, the CDR3 is TGTGCCAGCAGCTGGACTAGCGGGAGACCGGATACGCAGTATTTT.

V is TRBV19 and J is TRBJ2-7, with 9 bases matching TRBD1. Germline V gene lookup returns CDR1 LNHDA and CDR2 SQIVND (reference sequence). The CDR3 is made up of 14 amino acids. J lost 5 bases, V lost 5 bases, and 7 bases had no gene match. CDR3 nucleotide sequence: TGTGCCAGTAGTGTCCGACAGGGGGTCAACGAGCAGTACTTC. This sequence encodes CASSVRQGVNEQYF.

This sequence joins TRBV7-8 and TRBJ1-2; perhaps TRBD1 as D (5 bases). Trimming removed 1 base from V and 4 bases from J, with 10 bases in between. This CDR3 has 14 amino acids. Germline CDR1 reads SGHVS; CDR2 reads FQNEAQ. The CDR3: CASSLEGQSYGYTF. The CDR3 DNA sequence: TGTGCCAGCAGCTTAGAGGGGCAGTCCTATGGCTACACCTTC. The full variable domain, completed using reference TRBV7-8 and TRBJ1-2, is GAGVSQSPRYKVAKRGQDVALRCDPISGHVSLFWYQQALGQGPEFLTYFQNEAQLDKSGLPSDRFFAERPEGSVSTLKIQRTQQEDSAVYLCASSLEGQSYGYTFGSGTRLTVV.

This chain connects TRBV28 to TRBJ2-6; the D call may be TRBD1 or TRBD2 (5 bases each). The CDR3 has 21 amino acids. CDR1 is MDHEN, CDR2 SYDVKM, per germline. The germline V and J ends were trimmed by 3 bases and 2 bases, with 26 bases remaining between them. CDR3 sequence (DNA): TGTGCCAGCAGTTTTGGTGGTGTGTGGGACGCCGGGGCCCCTGGGGCCAACGTCCTGACTTTC. Amino acid sequence: CASSFGGVWDAGAPGANVLTF.

This chain joins TRBV5-4 and TRBJ2-1; TRBD2 matches 8 bases. Trimming removed 4 bases from V and 6 bases from J; junction bases left unmatched: 6. The CDR3 is 14 residues long. Per germline, CDR1 SGHNT and CDR2 YYREEE (reference sequence). In DNA, the CDR3 is TGTGCCAGCAGCAAAGGGACTAGTCTCAATGAGCAGTTCTTC. It yields the protein CASSKGTSLNEQFF.

The chain couples TRBV5-6 to TRBJ2-3; D might be TRBD2 (6 bases). The V gene lost 3 bases and the J gene lost 3 bases, with 17 bases spanning the gap. The CDR3 sequence is 16 residues long. Germline V CDR1 and CDR2: SGHDT, YYEEEE. CDR3 DNA sequence: TGTGCCAGCAGCTCCCCCCTCGGGAGAGGGACAGATACGCAGTATTTT. Translating it yields CASSSPLGRGTDTQYF. The full variable domain, completed using reference TRBV5-6 and TRBJ2-3, is DAGVTQSPTHLIKTRGQQVTLRCSPKSGHDTVSWYQQALGQGPQFIFQYYEEEERQRGNFPDRFSGHQFPNYSSELNVNALLLGDSALYLCASSSPLGRGTDTQYFGPGTRLTVL.

This clonotype was seen just once. The V gene is TRBV11-2, the J gene TRBJ2-2, with 9 bases that match TRBD2. This CDR3 has 17 amino acids. Losses at the gene ends were 0 bases for V and 4 bases for J; bases not matched to a gene: 6. Germline-derived CDR1 and CDR2 are SGHAT and FQNNGV. As DNA, the CDR3 is TGTGCCAGCAGCTTAGAAGGGCTAGCGGGACCCACCGGGGAGCTGTTTTTT. It translates to CASSLEGLAGPTGELFF.

The chain recombines TRBV6-5 with TRBJ1-4; 9 nucleotides match TRBD1. The CDR3 is 15 residues long. Germline V gene sequence: CDR1 MNHEY, CDR2 SVGAGI. The V and J ends lost 4 bases and 7 bases, in that order; junction bases with no gene match: 7. This CDR3 reads CASSSLQGAVEKLFF. Here the CDR3 DNA reads TGTGCCAGCAGTTCCCTACAGGGGGCCGTTGAAAAACTGTTTTTT.

This sequence joins TRBV12-3 or TRBV12-4 and TRBJ1-2; D may be TRBD1 (5 bases). This CDR3 has 14 residues. The ends were cut back, 6 bases at V and 4 bases at J, with 15 bases in the middle. The CDR3 DNA is TGTGCCAGCAGCCTTTCCCGGGACGGCTATGGCTACACCTTC. Translating it yields CASSLSRDGYGYTF.